This T cell receptor beta chain is from a study of graft-versus-host responses after intestinal transplantation. Study at large: Recipients had transplants, and these were multivisceral, liver-intestinal, or isolated intestinal. The whole recipient group had anti-thymocyte globulin induction followed by tacrolimus and steroids for roughly three years.

Findings and caveats of the study: In recipient marrow, GvH clones were found, and some appeared first in ileum or blood.

Researchers placed approximately 200,000 CFSE-labeled responder cells in culture with approximately 200,000 irradiated, violet-dye-labeled stimulator cells. The reaction was completed, and proliferating CFSE-low CD3+CD4+ and CD3+CD8+ responders were then sorted. Data came from immunoSEQ multiplex PCR; TCRdb stores just in-frame clones and leaves some out. In the table there are roughly 14,000 clones, around a third of which are singletons. This clone counts as medium-sized. CDR1 and CDR2 from the germline V gene are SEHNR and FQNEAQ (reference sequence). V lost 5 bases to trimming and J lost 3 bases; unmatched junction nucleotides: 6. The CDR3 length is 15 residues.

The sequence came from a human patient who received an intestinal transplant. The chain carries TRBV7-9 and TRBJ2-1, with TRBD1 matching over 8 bases. The sample in question was alloreactive CD8+ T cells from a mixed lymphocyte reaction culture, obtained before intestinal transplant. The subset: CFSE-low proliferating T cells sorted from approximately 6-day pre-transplant mixed lymphocyte reaction (GvH or HvG direction). DNA for the CDR3: TGTGCCAGCAGCCCCGACAGGGGAGGCTACAATGAGCAGTTCTTC. Its protein is CASSPDRGGYNEQFF.